What follows are 4 T cell receptor beta chains derived from one specimen sequenced in a study of control samples from healthy donors and cancer patients. Some clones are missing from TCRdb's copy, which holds only in-frame ones; the method was immunoSEQ multiplex PCR. This table has about 120,000 clones, around 88% appearing once. Sequencing used blood. The receptors here all came from a man aged 40-50 years in good health.

V is TRBV2 and J is TRBJ1-2; the D is unclear. The CDR3 has 8 amino acids. Trimming took 8 bases from V and 7 from J, leaving 2 bases between them. Per the germline V gene, CDR1 is SNHLY and CDR2 is FYNNEI. CDR3 DNA: TGTGCCAGCGGTGGCTACACCTTC. Its translation: CASGGYTF. The full variable domain, in which reference TRBV2 and TRBJ1-2 provide the parts outside the CDR3, is EPEVTQTPSHQVTQMGQEVILRCVPISNHLYFYWYRQILGQKVEFLVSFYNNEISEKSEIFDDQFSVERPDGSNFTLKIRSTKLEDSAMYFCASGGYTFGSGTRLTVV.

The V and J genes are TRBV4-2 and TRBJ2-3; 12 bases match TRBD2. The CDR3 sequence is 18 residues long. The junction had 9 bases not matched to a gene; V was cut back by 1 base and J by 4 bases. CDR1 and CDR2 from the germline V gene are LGHNA and YNFKEQ. CDR3 protein: CASSQVASGGGRSDTQYF. The CDR3 region has the DNA TGTGCCAGCAGCCAAGTGGCTAGCGGGGGGGGTAGATCAGATACGCAGTATTTT.

The J gene is TRBJ2-5, the V gene TRBV19; 8 bases match TRBD2. J was trimmed by 5 bases and V by 5 bases; bases with no gene match: 10. The germline V gene encodes CDR1 LNHDA and CDR2 SQIVND (reference sequence). CDR3 size: 15 residues. The CDR3 spells CASSWLAGQKETQYF. The CDR3 DNA follows: TGTGCCAGTAGTTGGTTAGCGGGGCAAAAGGAGACCCAGTACTTC.

The CDR3 here is CASSYSLVPGTQGYTF. DNA of the CDR3: TGTGCCAGCAGTTACTCGCTGGTCCCCGGGACGCAGGGCTACACCTTC. This chain uses TRBV6-2 or TRBV6-3 with TRBJ1-2; possible D gene TRBD1, 5 bases. This CDR3 is built from 16 residues. CDR1 is MNHEY, CDR2 SVGEGT, per germline. Trimming pared 0 bases from V and 8 bases from J, leaving 19 bases between.